Listed here are 20 T cell receptor beta chains from one sample, sequenced in a study of control samples from healthy donors and cancer patients. Sequencing was performed with immunoSEQ multiplex PCR; in TCRdb, only in-frame clones are kept and a portion is missing. The data contain 130,000 or so clones, 90% to 95% of them singletons. The specimen sequenced was PBMCs. These TCRs come from a man between 60 and 70 years old with colorectal cancer.

This clone was detected only a few times. The V and J genes are TRBV3-1 (or the pseudogene TRBV3-2) and TRBJ1-5, with 7 bases aligning to TRBD1. The V and J ends lost 4 bases and 0 bases, in that order; junction bases with no gene match: 6. The CDR3 totals 16 residues. Looked up from germline, CDR1 is LGHDT and CDR2 is YNNKEL (reference sequence). The CDR3 sequence: CASSLGGGGSNQPQHF. The CDR3 DNA is TGTGCCAGCAGCCTAGGGGGCGGCGGTAGCAATCAGCCCCAGCATTTT.

The V gene is TRBV21-1, the J gene TRBJ2-4; TRBD2 is taken as the D call from the table, unchecked against the DNA. TRBV21-1 is noted as a pseudogene. CDR3 length: 15 residues. The CDR3 spells CASIPCPVAKNIQYF. CDR3 nucleotide sequence: TGTGCCAGTATACCCTGCCCGGTAGCCAAAAACATTCAGTACTTC.

The chain uses TRBV5-4 and TRBJ2-5, with no clear D. With 0 bases removed from V and 7 bases from J, the gap between germline ends came to 10 bases. The CDR3 length is 13 residues. The V gene's germline CDR1 is SGHNT and CDR2 YYREEE (reference sequence). CDR3 amino acids: CASSLDTEGTQYF. The CDR3 nucleotides read TGTGCCAGCAGCTTGGACACCGAAGGGACCCAGTACTTC.

This chain joins TRBV11-1 and TRBJ2-7; D perhaps matches TRBD1 (6 bases). Trimming removed 5 bases from V and 3 bases from J, with 17 bases in between. The V gene's germline CDR1 is SGHAT and CDR2 FQDESV (reference sequence). The CDR3 runs to 15 residues. The DNA of the CDR3 is TGTGCCAGCAGCCCCTCCGGCAGGGGCGGCTACGAGCAGTACTTC. This gives the protein CASSPSGRGGYEQYF.

J is TRBJ1-4 and V is TRBV5-6, with 11 bases lining up with TRBD1. Germline loops: CDR1 SGHDT, CDR2 YYEEEE. The ends lost 4 bases at V and 1 base at J; junction bases unmatched: 6. The CDR3 is made up of 17 amino acids. Here the CDR3 DNA reads TGTGCCAGCAGCGGAAGGGGGACAGGGGGAACTAATGAAAAACTGTTTTTT. This codes for CASSGRGTGGTNEKLFF.

The gene calls are TRBV6-1 and TRBJ2-1; TRBD2 agrees at 11 bases. The CDR3 sequence is 17 residues long. Germline V gene data show CDR1 as MNHNS and CDR2 as SASEGT. V shed 2 bases, J shed 4 bases, and the junction held 7 bases outside the gene matches. The CDR3 coding sequence is TGTGCCAGCAGTGAACCCGCCGGGACTAGCGGTTACAATGAGCAGTTCTTC. Amino acid sequence: CASSEPAGTSGYNEQFF.

This rearrangement joins TRBV10-3 to TRBJ2-5; the D gene could be TRBD1 or TRBD2 (5 bases each). Between the trimmed V and J ends, which lost 8 bases and 3 bases, there was a span of 19 bases. The CDR3 is 15 amino acids. Germline V gene lookup returns CDR1 ENHRY and CDR2 SYGVKD. CDR3 nucleotides: TGTGCCATCGGTCTAGATTGGGGGAGAGAAGAGACCCAGTACTTC. It is translated as CAIGLDWGREETQYF.

The chain links TRBV6-6 to TRBJ1-5, with 7 bases matching TRBD1. With V trimmed by 2 bases and J by 7 bases, 8 bases remained unmatched. The CDR3 has 15 amino acids. CDR1 is MNHNY, CDR2 SVGAGI, per germline (reference sequence). The CDR3 reads CASSYGPGGQQPQHF. The CDR3 region has the DNA TGTGCCAGCAGTTACGGACCAGGGGGTCAACAGCCCCAGCATTTT.

The V call is TRBV4-1, the J call TRBJ1-1; a weak D match, TRBD1 (5 bases). The CDR3 runs 16 residues. Looked up from germline, CDR1 is MGHRA and CDR2 is YSYEKL. Deletions cut 4 bases from V and 4 bases from J, with 19 bases between. CDR3 amino acids: CASSRVDGGFGTEAFF. The CDR3 DNA follows: TGCGCCAGCAGCCGAGTGGACGGGGGTTTTGGCACTGAAGCTTTCTTT.

This clone showed up just once. V and J are TRBV4-1 and TRBJ1-6; weak D call: TRBD1 (6 bases). Deletions cut 1 base from V and 13 bases from J, with 14 bases between. This CDR3 has 14 amino acids. The germline gives CDR1 MGHRA, CDR2 YSYEKL. CDR3 sequence reads: CASSQVVTGAPLHF. The CDR3 DNA reads as TGCGCCAGCAGCCAAGTCGTTACGGGGGCCCCCCTCCACTTT.

This clone was picked up one time. The chain employs TRBV5-1 and TRBJ1-1; D is uncertain. Germline V lookup: CDR1 SGHRS, CDR2 YFSETQ. The CDR3 spans 13 residues. With 4 bases removed from V and 0 bases from J, the gap between germline ends came to 7 bases. CDR3 nucleotide sequence: TGCGCCAGCAGCCCCGGGATGAACACTGAAGCTTTCTTT. Translated: CASSPGMNTEAFF. The variable domain in full, with the rest retrieved from reference TRBV5-1 and TRBJ1-1, is KAGVTQTPRYLIKTRGQQVTLSCSPISGHRSVSWYQQTPGQGLQFLFEYFSETQRNKGNFPGRFSGRQFSNSRSEMNVSTLELGDSALYLCASSPGMNTEAFFGQGTRLTVV.

The chain has TRBV4-2 and TRBJ1-1, with D possibly being TRBD1 (5 bases). V was trimmed by 0 bases and J by 0 bases, leaving 14 bases between them. From germline, CDR1 is LGHNA and CDR2 YNFKEQ. The CDR3 has 17 amino acids. CDR3 in amino acids: CASSQDRARVMNTEAFF. CDR3 DNA: TGTGCCAGCAGCCAAGACCGGGCCAGGGTAATGAACACTGAAGCTTTCTTT.

The gene calls are TRBV19 and TRBJ1-2; 7 nucleotides agree with TRBD1. V trimming: 6 bases; J trimming: 7 bases; junction bases outside the gene matches: 8. Germline values: CDR1 LNHDA, CDR2 SQIVND (reference sequence). This CDR3 has 13 amino acids. The CDR3 here is CASSDDRASGYTF. The CDR3 nucleotides read TGTGCCAGTAGCGATGACAGGGCTTCTGGCTACACCTTC.

This rearrangement joins TRBV6-5 to TRBJ2-2, with D tentatively TRBD2 (5 bases). With 0 bases removed from V and 5 bases from J, the gap between germline ends came to 7 bases. Germline CDR1 reads MNHEY; CDR2 reads SVGAGI. CDR3 length equals 14 residues. The CDR3 sequence: CASSYSPGTGELFF. DNA for the CDR3: TGTGCCAGCAGTTACTCGCCGGGAACCGGGGAGCTGTTTTTT.

This rearrangement joins TRBV10-3 to TRBJ1-6; D may be TRBD1 (6 bases). V was cut by 8 bases and J by 9 bases, with 20 bases left in between. The CDR3 has 15 residues. Germline V gene data show CDR1 as ENHRY and CDR2 as SYGVKD. The CDR3 nucleotides read TGTGCCATCGGGTTTGGGGGGGGCGGTTTTTCACCCCTCCACTTT. Its protein product is CAIGFGGGGFSPLHF.

V usage is TRBV2 and J usage is TRBJ1-3; 7 positions match TRBD1. Trimming at V came to 6 bases and at J to 5 bases, leaving 1 base not matched to a gene. Germline CDR1 and CDR2: SNHLY and FYNNEI. CDR3 length: 12 residues. CDR3 region: CASRGQRNTIYF. CDR3 coding DNA: TGTGCCAGCAGGGGACAGAGAAACACCATATATTTT.

Only one count was recorded for this clone. The chain uses TRBV7-9 and TRBJ2-4; D not certain. The germline V gene has CDR1 SEHNR and CDR2 FQNEAQ (reference sequence). CDR3 length: 13 residues. In DNA form, the CDR3 reads TGTGCGAGACAACCTTTAGCCAAAAACATTCAGTACTTC. This translates into CARQPLAKNIQYF.

The rearrangement links TRBV5-1 to TRBJ1-3; 9 bases are a match to TRBD1. The germline gives CDR1 SGHRS, CDR2 YFSETQ. This CDR3 is 15 amino acids long. V gave up 4 bases and J gave up 4 bases; unmatched junction bases: 6. In DNA form, the CDR3 reads TGCGCCAGCAGCCCTGGACAGGGGCAGGGAAACACCATATATTTT. Translation: CASSPGQGQGNTIYF.

The sample holds one count of this clone. The V and J genes are TRBV29-1 and TRBJ1-1; TRBD1 is a possible D gene (6 bases). The CDR3 runs 17 residues. Germline values: CDR1 SQVTM, CDR2 ANQGSEA. Trimming pared 1 base from V and 1 base from J, leaving 19 bases between. The CDR3 nucleotides read TGCAGCGTTGAAGTAATCCCGAGGAGGGGGGCGAACACTGAAGCTTTCTTT. Encoded protein: CSVEVIPRRGANTEAFF.

This clone was counted many times. The V gene is TRBV24-1, the J gene TRBJ2-7; 7 bases align to TRBD1. The CDR3 extends over 15 amino acids. V shed 2 bases and J 4 bases; nucleotides not matched to a gene: 7. Germline CDR1 is KGHDR and CDR2 is SFDVKD. The CDR3 loop is CATSDSRRGRYEQYF. CDR3 DNA sequence: TGTGCCACCAGTGATTCCCGAAGGGGGCGATACGAGCAGTACTTC.